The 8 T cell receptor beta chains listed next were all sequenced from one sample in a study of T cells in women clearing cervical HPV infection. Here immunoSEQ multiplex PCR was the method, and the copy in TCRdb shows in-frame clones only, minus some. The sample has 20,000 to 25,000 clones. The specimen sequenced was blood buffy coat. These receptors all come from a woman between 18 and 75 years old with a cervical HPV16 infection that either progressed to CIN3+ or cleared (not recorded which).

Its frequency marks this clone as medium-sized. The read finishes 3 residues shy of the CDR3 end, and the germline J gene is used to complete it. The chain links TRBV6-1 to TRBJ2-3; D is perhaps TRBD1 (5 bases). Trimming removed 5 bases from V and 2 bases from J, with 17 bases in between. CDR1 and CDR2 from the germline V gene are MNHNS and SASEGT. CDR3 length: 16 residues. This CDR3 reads CASSQGRGILTDTQYF. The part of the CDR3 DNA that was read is TGTGCCAGCAGTCAAGGAAGGGGAATCCTCACAGATACG.

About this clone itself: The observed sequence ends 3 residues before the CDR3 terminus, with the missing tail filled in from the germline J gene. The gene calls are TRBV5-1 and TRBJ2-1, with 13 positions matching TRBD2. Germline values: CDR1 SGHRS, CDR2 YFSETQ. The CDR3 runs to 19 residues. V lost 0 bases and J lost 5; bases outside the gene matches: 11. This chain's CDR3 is CASSLEATSGGPHHNEQFF. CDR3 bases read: TGCGCCAGCAGCTTGGAGGCGACTAGCGGGGGGCCCCACCACAATGAG.

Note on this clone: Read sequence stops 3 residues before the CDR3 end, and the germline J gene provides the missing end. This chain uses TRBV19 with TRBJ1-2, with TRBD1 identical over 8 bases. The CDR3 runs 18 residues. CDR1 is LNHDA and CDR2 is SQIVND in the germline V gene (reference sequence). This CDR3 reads CASSIGPAGTGPTIGYTF. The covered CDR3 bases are TGTGCCAGTAGTATAGGCCCCGCCGGGACAGGCCCTACTATCGGC.

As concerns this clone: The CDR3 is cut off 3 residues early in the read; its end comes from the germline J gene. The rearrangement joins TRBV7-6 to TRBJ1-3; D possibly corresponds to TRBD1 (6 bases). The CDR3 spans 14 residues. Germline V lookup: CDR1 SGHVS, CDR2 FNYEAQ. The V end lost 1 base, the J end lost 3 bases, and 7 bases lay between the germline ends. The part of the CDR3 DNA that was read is TGTGCCAGCAGCTTAGGAGGGGGTGGAAACACC. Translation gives CASSLGGGGNT. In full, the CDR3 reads CASSLGGGGNTIYF.

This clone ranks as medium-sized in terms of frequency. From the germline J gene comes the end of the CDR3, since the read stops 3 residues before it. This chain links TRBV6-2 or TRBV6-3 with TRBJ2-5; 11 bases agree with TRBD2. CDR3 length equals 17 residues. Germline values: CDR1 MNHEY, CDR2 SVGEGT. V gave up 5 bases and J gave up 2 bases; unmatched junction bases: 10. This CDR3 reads CASSRSSGGAEQETQYF. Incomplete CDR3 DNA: TGTGCCAGCAGTCGCAGTAGCGGGGGGGCCGAGCAAGAGACC.

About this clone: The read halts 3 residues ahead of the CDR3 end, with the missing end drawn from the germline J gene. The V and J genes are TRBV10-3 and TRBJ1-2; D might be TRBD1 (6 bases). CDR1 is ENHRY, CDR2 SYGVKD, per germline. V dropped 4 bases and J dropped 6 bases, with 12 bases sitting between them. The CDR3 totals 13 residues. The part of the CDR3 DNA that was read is TGTGCCATCAGTGGACAGGCCAGGGATGGC. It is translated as CAISGQARDG. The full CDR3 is CAISGQARDGYTF.

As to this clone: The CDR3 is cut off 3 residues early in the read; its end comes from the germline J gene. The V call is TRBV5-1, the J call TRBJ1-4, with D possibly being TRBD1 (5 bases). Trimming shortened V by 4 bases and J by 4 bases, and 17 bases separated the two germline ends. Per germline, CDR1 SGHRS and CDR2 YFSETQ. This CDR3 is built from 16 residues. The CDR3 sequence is CASSLGTQAGNEKLFF. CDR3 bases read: TGCGCCAGCAGCCTCGGGACTCAGGCTGGTAATGAAAAA. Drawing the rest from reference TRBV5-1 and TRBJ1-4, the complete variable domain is KAGVTQTPRYLIKTRGQQVTLSCSPISGHRSVSWYQQTPGQGLQFLFEYFSETQRNKGNFPGRFSGRQFSNSRSEMNVSTLELGDSALYLCASSLGTQAGNEKLFFGSGTQLSVL.

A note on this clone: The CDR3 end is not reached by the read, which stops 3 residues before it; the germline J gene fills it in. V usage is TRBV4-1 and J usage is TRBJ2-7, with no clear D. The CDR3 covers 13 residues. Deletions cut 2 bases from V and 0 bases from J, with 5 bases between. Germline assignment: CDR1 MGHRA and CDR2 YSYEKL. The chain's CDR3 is CASSQTFSYEQYF. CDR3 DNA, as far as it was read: TGCGCCAGCAGCCAAACATTCTCCTACGAG.